This T cell receptor beta chain was identified in a study of vaccination and CD4 T cells after COVID-19 (dated by TCRdb to the early 2020s). Context from the whole study: Convalescent patients had a positive SARS-CoV-2 result on nasal swab PCR, and of these patients, fewer than ten had mild disease and one had severe disease. Six males and four females were included in the convalescent cohort, with two Hispanic individuals, seven Caucasians, two Asians and one multiracial person represented. In around 9 COVID-19 convalescent patients and a few infection-naive healthy vaccine recipients, researchers compared the spike-specific CD4+ TCR repertoire from before mRNA vaccination with the repertoire from after. Post-COVID blood samples from convalescent patients were collected a median of approximately 93 days after diagnosis, with a range of roughly 35 to 161 days. Post-vaccine blood samples were collected a median of 72 days after the second vaccine dose, ranging from roughly 13 to 241 days. In control cultures, a CEFX viral epitope pool was used as positive control, an HIV-1 Nef peptide pool was used as negative control, or no peptide was added. For a few convalescent patients, samples were collected at an early post-vaccination timepoint (day 14) as well as at a late post-vaccination timepoint (days 161 to 241). Participants received two doses of either the Pfizer-BioNTech BNT162b2 vaccine (n=8) or the Moderna mRNA-1273 vaccine (n=2). The cultures were stimulated with overlapping spike peptide pools from SARS-CoV-2 and from the common cold coronaviruses HCoV-NL63, HCoV-OC43 and HCoV-229E. Study-wide conclusions, independent of this receptor: The study included relatively few convalescent patients and did not analyze early timepoints after natural infection. The median count of SARS-CoV-2-reactive clonotypes went up from roughly 21 after infection to some 38 after vaccination, although the change was not significant. In convalescent patients, a median roughly 87% of post-vaccine SARS-CoV-2-reactive clones were detected only after vaccination, suggesting vaccine-specific priming. In convalescent patients, nearly all vaccine-specific clones (304 of 307) were found to be mono-reactive for SARS-CoV-2 spike rather than cross-reactive with common cold coronaviruses.

The library was produced with PCR. DNA from cultured CD4+ T cells was subjected to TCR sequencing with the Oncomine TCR Beta short-read assay at the Johns Hopkins FTIC core. The QIAamp micro DNA kit was used to extract genomic DNA from the cultured CD4+ T cells. Oncomine TCR Beta libraries made from cultured CD4+ T cells were pooled using unique dual indexes and sequenced on an Illumina iSeq 100. The authors processed their data as follows. Non-productive sequences were removed, and CDR3s that did not start with C, did not end with F or W, or were shorter than 7 amino acids were discarded. The MANAFEST web application was used to identify antigen-specific clonotypes by comparing peptide-stimulated wells against reference wells and other culture wells. An FDR below 0.05, an odds ratio above 5, and a productive frequency above 0.1% in at least two of three replicate wells were required for clones to be considered positive. Cross-reactive clonotypes were defined as significantly expanded in both SARS-CoV-2 spike wells and at least one common cold coronavirus spike condition. Levenshtein distances (stringdist) and unrooted phylogenetic trees (ape) in R version 3.6.1 were used to assess CDR3 homology. The public reads were quality trimmed at Q25 with fastp and then assembled into clones with MiXCR by TCRdb, keeping productive beta chains. Identical CDR3 protein sequences are pooled into one entry, listed with their most common genes and DNA. It is TCRdb's table, rather than the study itself, that gives the V and J calls and clone size. The sample table holds roughly 20,000 distinct CDR3 sequences, of which 46% were seen once. Clones ranked in the top ten supply about 13% of the sample.

To note about this clonotype: This clone's antigen is unknown. Per-base quality was not reported, and no clone a single base away is much larger than it.

Explained via the paper, the time point label denotes: late sampling 161 to 241 days after vaccination in three convalescent patients. According to the study, the label for this sample's treatment or condition signals: approximately nine-day PBMC culture with coronavirus spike peptide pools or control peptides (ViraFEST assay). The study used the ViraFEST assay, which expanded antigen-specific T cells with peptide pools and then identified expanded clonotypes by TCR sequencing. Positive SARS-CoV-2 PCR tests in the convalescent patients dated from March to December 2020, before Alpha, Beta and Delta variants emerged in the United States. PBMCs were cultured at a few million per well in IMDM supplemented with roughly 5% human AB serum and about 10 IU/ml IL-2, with around 10 ug/ml peptide pools added. Half of the culture medium was replaced with fresh IL-2-containing medium on days 3 and 7. After approximately eleven days of culture, CD4+ T cells were isolated by negative selection using the EasySep CD4+ T cell isolation kit. Ficoll-Paque Plus gradient centrifugation was used to isolate PBMCs from whole blood, and the isolated PBMCs were then either used fresh or cryopreserved at -140C. Each culture condition was generally run in triplicate wells.

CDR3 length: 15 amino acids, cysteine to phenylalanine. Just CDR3 DNA is preserved here, 45 bases in frame from base 1. Compared with germline, V lacks 6 bases and J lacks 7 bases; bases without a gene match: 14. CDR1 and CDR2, looked up from the germline V gene (reference sequence), are DFQATT and SNEGSKA. The sample was CD4+ T cells from blood, cultured in vitro, taken about 7 months after SARS-CoV-2 vaccination. This TCR was sampled from a human donor who had recovered from COVID-19. Recombination joined TRBV20-1 with TRBJ2-3, with 9 central nucleotides matching TRBD2. The encoded CDR3 is CSARGGGGAWNTQYF. The base sequence is TGCAGTGCCAGGGGGGGCGGGGGGGCTTGGAATACGCAGTATTTT.